One sample yielded the 30 T cell receptor beta chains listed below, sequenced in a study of response to subunit inactivated influenza vaccine. TCRdb itself ran the RT-PCR reads through MiXCR, one entry per CDR3 protein. The table shows about 520,000 distinct CDR3 sequences, with roughly 27% occurring only once. The specimen comprised CD4+ T cells sorted from PBMCs, sampled about 5 days after vaccination. These receptors all stem from a man aged 45 to 65 who received an inactivated influenza vaccine.

The V call is TRBV18, the J call TRBJ1-5; TRBD1 agrees at 9 bases. In germline, CDR1 is KGHSH, CDR2 LQKENI. The CDR3 is made up of 15 amino acids. J lost 7 bases, V lost 3 bases, and 7 bases had no gene match. The CDR3 loop is CASSPESDRGQPQHF. The CDR3 coding sequence is TGTGCCAGCTCACCTGAATCGGACAGGGGACAGCCCCAGCATTTT. The full variable domain, completed using reference TRBV18 and TRBJ1-5, is NAGVMQNPRHLVRRRGQEARLRCSPMKGHSHVYWYRQLPEEGLKFMVYLQKENIIDESGMPKERFSAEFPKEGPSILRIQQVVRGDSAAYFCASSPESDRGQPQHFGDGTRLSIL.

This clonotype was counted a few times. This chain's CDR3 is CASSLTWGVKETQYF. CDR3 bases: TGCGCCAGCAGCCTGACTTGGGGGGTTAAAGAGACCCAGTACTTC. The V call is TRBV4-1, the J call TRBJ2-5; the D gene is possibly TRBD2 (6 bases). Germline V gene data show CDR1 as MGHRA and CDR2 as YSYEKL. Between the trimmed V and J ends, which lost 4 bases and 3 bases, there was a span of 15 bases. This CDR3 region has 15 residues.

This clonotype was counted between two and nine times. The chain joins TRBV7-6 to TRBJ2-5, with 10 bases fitting TRBD1. CDR1 and CDR2 from the germline V gene are SGHVS and FNYEAQ. The CDR3 is 15 residues long. V shed 5 bases, J shed 2 bases, and the junction held 5 bases outside the gene matches. CDR3 residues: CASSTWTGGQETQYF. The CDR3 coding sequence is TGTGCCAGCAGCACCTGGACAGGGGGACAAGAGACCCAGTACTTC.

The rearrangement links TRBV7-2 to TRBJ2-7; D perhaps matches TRBD1 (5 bases). Germline V CDR1 and CDR2: SGHTA, FQGNSA. The CDR3 runs 16 residues. V lost 1 base and J lost 2, with 15 bases in between. This CDR3 is CASSLGSTVGAYEQYF. The DNA for the CDR3 is TGTGCCAGCAGCTTAGGTTCGACAGTGGGTGCCTACGAGCAGTACTTC. The full variable domain, with the rest looked up from reference TRBV7-2 and TRBJ2-7, is GAGVSQSPSNKVTEKGKDVELRCDPISGHTALYWYRQSLGQGLEFLIYFQGNSAPDKSGLPSDRFSAERTGGSVSTLTIQRTQQEDSAVYLCASSLGSTVGAYEQYFGPGTRLTVT.

The sample holds a few counts of this clonotype. The rearrangement uses TRBV24-1 and TRBJ2-1; 13 positions agree with TRBD2. The CDR3 spans 15 residues. V was pared by 4 bases and J by 8 bases, with 4 bases of the junction left unmatched. Germline V CDR1 and CDR2: KGHDR, SFDVKD. The CDR3 loop reads CATSDRTSGSDEQFF. For the CDR3, the DNA is TGTGCCACCAGTGACCGGACTAGCGGGAGCGATGAGCAGTTCTTC.

This chain links TRBV24-1 with TRBJ2-1; 8 bases match TRBD1. Per germline, CDR1 KGHDR and CDR2 SFDVKD. The CDR3 has 15 amino acids. With 3 bases clipped from V and 8 bases from J, the junction kept 8 bases outside the gene matches. CDR3 loop: CATSDPHRGFDEQFF. The CDR3 coding sequence is TGTGCCACCAGTGATCCCCACAGGGGGTTCGATGAGCAGTTCTTC.

V usage is TRBV6-2 or TRBV6-3 and J usage is TRBJ2-3, with 8 bases identical to TRBD1. V was pared by 6 bases and J by 4 bases, with 9 bases of the junction left unmatched. Germline assignment: CDR1 MNHEY and CDR2 SVGEGT. The CDR3 extends over 15 amino acids. DNA of the CDR3: TGTGCCAGCAGGAGGTCAGGGGGCATAGCAGATACGCAGTATTTT. Encoded protein: CASRRSGGIADTQYF.

A word on this clonotype: No conserved phenylalanine or tryptophan ends this CDR3, so it is likely a read error. The DNA is left out, because the CDR3 cannot be placed on it with certainty; the CDR3 is given as TCRdb lists it. The CDR3 region is CASSNPGQIGGPVL. The chain links TRBV28 to TRBJ2-5; the D call in the table, TRBD1, was not verified against the DNA. The CDR3 is 14 residues long, counting both termini. Germline-derived CDR1 and CDR2 are MDHEN and SYDVKM.

In this sample, this clonotype turned up many times. J is TRBJ2-5 and V is TRBV11-2; 7 nucleotides align to TRBD1. Germline assignment: CDR1 SGHAT and CDR2 FQNNGV. The CDR3 contains 15 residues. Losses at the gene ends were 6 bases for V and 6 bases for J; bases not matched to a gene: 13. The CDR3 region is CASSGTRGRGKTQYF. CDR3 in DNA: TGTGCCAGCAGTGGTACAAGGGGGCGAGGAAAGACCCAGTACTTC.

The V call is TRBV20-1, the J call TRBJ2-7; D is undetermined. The V gene lost 5 bases and the J gene lost 4 bases, with 12 bases spanning the gap. This CDR3 contains 12 residues. Germline V lookup: CDR1 DFQATT, CDR2 SNEGSKA (reference sequence). CDR3 coding DNA: TGCAGTGCTCCCGATTTCAATTACGAGCAGTACTTC. This translates into CSAPDFNYEQYF.

This clonotype was recorded a few times. The chain joins TRBV2 to TRBJ1-5, with 8 bases lining up with TRBD1. This CDR3 is built from 16 residues. Germline CDR1 reads SNHLY; CDR2 reads FYNNEI. J lost 0 bases, V lost 3 bases, and 4 bases had no gene match. The CDR3 sequence is CASSDQGADSNQPQHF. The DNA for the CDR3 is TGTGCCAGCAGTGATCAGGGGGCGGATAGCAATCAGCCCCAGCATTTT.

For the CDR3, the DNA is TGTGCCGGAGAGATACGGGACGGCTACGAGCAGTACTTC. It specifies CAGEIRDGYEQYF. The chain is built from TRBV30 and TRBJ2-7; either TRBD1 or TRBD2 may fit D (5 bases each). This CDR3 is built from 13 residues. V gave up 8 bases and J gave up 3 bases, with 17 bases separating them. CDR1 and CDR2 (germline): GTSNPN, SVGIG (reference sequence).

The chain has TRBV20-1 and TRBJ1-6; TRBD1 is a possible D gene (5 bases). This CDR3 is built from 16 residues. Trimming removed 5 bases from V and 7 bases from J, with 21 bases in between. Germline V gene lookup returns CDR1 DFQATT and CDR2 SNEGSKA (reference sequence). CDR3 protein: CSALLDTSRGNSPLHF. The CDR3 nucleotides read TGCAGTGCTCTCCTGGACACCTCTAGGGGAAATTCACCCCTCCACTTT.

This clonotype was observed a few times. The rearrangement joins TRBV7-2 to TRBJ2-5; no clear D gene. Germline V gene sequence: CDR1 SGHTA, CDR2 FQGNSA. V was shortened by 1 base and J by 10 bases, with 10 bases between the two germline ends. The CDR3 has 12 residues. In DNA form, the CDR3 reads TGTGCCAGCAGCTTAGACTATAAGATCCAGTACTTC. The encoded protein is CASSLDYKIQYF.

This clonotype was observed a few times. The genes are TRBV28 and TRBJ2-3; D is unclear. Per germline, CDR1 MDHEN and CDR2 SYDVKM. The CDR3 loop spans 13 amino acids. V was shortened by 4 bases and J by 5 bases, with 10 bases between the two germline ends. The CDR3 nucleotides read TGTGCCAGCAGTTCCCTCTTGGGAGATACGCAGTATTTT. Protein product: CASSSLLGDTQYF. The entire variable domain, with the rest obtained from reference TRBV28 and TRBJ2-3, is as follows: DVKVTQSSRYLVKRTGEKVFLECVQDMDHENMFWYRQDPGLGLRLIYFSYDVKMKEKGDIPEGYSVSREKKERFSLILESASTNQTSMYLCASSSLLGDTQYFGPGTRLTVL.

This chain connects TRBV4-3 to TRBJ2-1; 8 positions match TRBD1. CDR3 length: 15 amino acids. Trimming removed 6 bases from V and 0 bases from J; junction bases left unmatched: 4. Per the germline V gene, CDR1 is LGHNA and CDR2 is YSLEER. CDR3 DNA: TGCGCCAGCAGTCAGGGGGCGGGCTCCTACAATGAGCAGTTCTTC. It codes for CASSQGAGSYNEQFF.

The DNA for the CDR3 is TGTGCCACCAGTGATTTTAGCGGGAGGGACAACAATGAGCAGTTCTTC. This translates into CATSDFSGRDNNEQFF. V is TRBV24-1 and J is TRBJ2-1, with 11 bases matching TRBD2. The junction had 3 bases not matched to a gene; V was cut back by 1 base and J by 5 bases. Per the germline V gene, CDR1 is KGHDR and CDR2 is SFDVKD. This CDR3 contains 16 residues.

In this sample, this clonotype turned up a few times. CDR3 residues: CRTRTGSEAFF. The DNA for the CDR3 is TGCAGGACACGGACAGGGTCCGAAGCTTTCTTT. The chain is built from TRBV20-1 and TRBJ1-1; the match to TRBD1 covers 8 bases. This CDR3 has 11 residues. CDR1 and CDR2 from the germline V gene are DFQATT and SNEGSKA (reference sequence).

This clonotype was counted many times. The genes are TRBV28 and TRBJ1-1; D ambiguous. The V and J ends lost 6 bases and 4 bases respectively, with 18 bases between them. Germline lookup yields CDR1 MDHEN and CDR2 SYDVKM. The CDR3 has 15 residues. In DNA form, the CDR3 reads TGTGCCAGCAGACGCCCTGACACTCCGGCCACTGAAGCTTTCTTT. Translation gives CASRRPDTPATEAFF.

J is TRBJ1-1 and V is TRBV5-1; D perhaps matches TRBD1 (5 bases). This CDR3 region has 15 residues. Trimming left V 4 bases short and J 4 bases short, with 17 bases between. The germline gives CDR1 SGHRS, CDR2 YFSETQ. The CDR3 protein is CASSNHIQGATEAFF. CDR3 coding DNA: TGCGCCAGCAGCAACCATATTCAGGGAGCCACTGAAGCTTTCTTT.

The chain is built from TRBV10-3 and TRBJ2-1; 7 nucleotides match TRBD2. Germline V gene lookup returns CDR1 ENHRY and CDR2 SYGVKD. The CDR3 consists of 12 residues. V trimming: 8 bases; J trimming: 9 bases; junction bases outside the gene matches: 7. The CDR3 region is CAIGQTSREQFF. CDR3 in DNA: TGTGCCATCGGGCAGACTAGCCGTGAGCAGTTCTTC.

The CDR3 protein is CASSQPPNYGYTF. CDR3 nucleotides: TGTGCCAGCAGCCAACCCCCTAACTATGGCTACACCTTC. The chain joins TRBV12-3 or TRBV12-4 to TRBJ1-2, with unresolved D. The CDR3 contains 13 residues. With 6 bases removed from V and 0 bases from J, the gap between germline ends came to 8 bases.

This clonotype came up a few times. In DNA form, the CDR3 reads TGTGCCAGCAGTTTTAGGGTCCCGCCCCAGCAGTACTTC. Encoded protein: CASSFRVPPQQYF. V is TRBV12-3 or TRBV12-4 and J is TRBJ2-7; no reliable D call. CDR3 length equals 13 residues. V was shortened by 3 bases and J by 8 bases, with 14 bases between the two germline ends.

The V gene is TRBV28, the J gene TRBJ2-1; a weak D match, TRBD1 (7 bases). In germline, CDR1 is MDHEN, CDR2 SYDVKM. V was cut by 8 bases and J by 5 bases, with 16 bases left in between. This CDR3 region has 14 residues. CDR3 residues: CASGGQGEDNEQFF. CDR3 nucleotide sequence: TGTGCCAGCGGGGGGCAGGGGGAGGACAATGAGCAGTTCTTC.

V is TRBV18 and J is TRBJ2-7; D is ambiguous. Germline V CDR1 and CDR2: KGHSH, LQKENI. The CDR3 loop spans 13 amino acids. V was shortened by 4 bases and J by 3 bases, with 10 bases between the two germline ends. The CDR3 DNA sequence: TGTGCCAGCTCACTTTTCGAGCTCTACGAGCAGTACTTC. This sequence encodes CASSLFELYEQYF.

This clonotype was recorded a few times. The chain combines TRBV29-1 with TRBJ2-7, with D perhaps given as TRBD1 or TRBD2 (6 bases each). This CDR3 contains 14 residues. Per germline, CDR1 SQVTM and CDR2 ANQGSEA. The V and J ends lost 3 bases and 5 bases respectively, with 17 bases between them. This CDR3 reads CSVERGVQGNEQYF. CDR3 in DNA: TGCAGCGTTGAGCGCGGGGTACAGGGCAACGAGCAGTACTTC.

The chain recombines TRBV5-1 with TRBJ1-1, with D hard to call. V gave up 5 bases and J gave up 2 bases, with 22 bases separating them. Germline V CDR1 and CDR2: SGHRS, YFSETQ. CDR3 length: 17 amino acids. CDR3 sequence: CASRGLVGLNNNTEAFF. The CDR3, as DNA: TGCGCCAGCAGAGGATTAGTCGGTCTAAATAACAACACTGAAGCTTTCTTT.

This clonotype appeared many times. The V and J genes are TRBV12-3 or TRBV12-4 and TRBJ1-5, with TRBD1 identical over 8 bases. CDR3 length equals 13 residues. The V and J ends lost 6 bases and 4 bases, in that order; junction bases with no gene match: 2. The CDR3 spells CASSWTGNQPQHF. In DNA, the CDR3 is TGTGCCAGCAGCTGGACAGGGAATCAGCCCCAGCATTTT.

This chain links TRBV28 with TRBJ2-2; TRBD2 agrees at 9 bases. V was pared by 4 bases and J by 4 bases, with 16 bases of the junction left unmatched. Germline assignment: CDR1 MDHEN and CDR2 SYDVKM. The CDR3 runs 19 residues. CDR3 region: CASSSPEPSGGRATGELFF. The CDR3 DNA is TGTGCCAGCAGTTCTCCGGAGCCCTCCGGCGGGAGGGCCACCGGGGAGCTGTTTTTT.

This clonotype has just a few counts. V is TRBV20-1 and J is TRBJ2-1; 10 bases match TRBD2. The CDR3 is made up of 16 amino acids. V was clipped by 0 bases and J by 12 bases; unmatched bases: 14. Germline CDR1 and CDR2: DFQATT and SNEGSKA (reference sequence). The CDR3 here is CSARDPLAGARGGQFF. The DNA of the CDR3 is TGCAGTGCTAGAGATCCTCTAGCGGGAGCCCGAGGTGGGCAGTTCTTC.